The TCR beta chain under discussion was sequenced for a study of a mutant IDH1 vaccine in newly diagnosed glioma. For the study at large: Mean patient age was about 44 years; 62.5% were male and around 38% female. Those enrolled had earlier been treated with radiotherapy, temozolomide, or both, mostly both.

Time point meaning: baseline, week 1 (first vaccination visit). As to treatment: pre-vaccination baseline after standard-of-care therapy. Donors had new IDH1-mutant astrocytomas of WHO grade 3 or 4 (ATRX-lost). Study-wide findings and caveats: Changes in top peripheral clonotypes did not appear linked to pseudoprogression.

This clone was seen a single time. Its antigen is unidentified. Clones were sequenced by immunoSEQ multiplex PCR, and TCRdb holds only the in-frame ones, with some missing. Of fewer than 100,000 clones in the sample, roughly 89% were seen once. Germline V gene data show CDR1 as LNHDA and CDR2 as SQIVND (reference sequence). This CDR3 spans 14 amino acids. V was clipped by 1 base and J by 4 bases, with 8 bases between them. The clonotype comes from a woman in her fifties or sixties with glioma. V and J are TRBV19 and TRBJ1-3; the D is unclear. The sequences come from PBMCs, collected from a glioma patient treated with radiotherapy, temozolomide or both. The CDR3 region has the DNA TGTGCCAGTAGTATAGGAGGATCCGGAAACACCATATATTTT. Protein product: CASSIGGSGNTIYF.